Listed below are T cell receptor beta chains from one sample, sequenced in a study of early T cells in non-severe SARS-CoV-2 infection. TCRdb independently ran MiXCR on the 5' RACE reads; one entry per CDR3 protein. This sample has about 81,000 distinct CDR3 sequences, with less than 8% found just once. The sequenced sample consisted of whole blood. The source is an adult who was a healthcare worker with PCR-confirmed SARS-CoV-2 infection or an uninfected control (not recorded which). Each CDR3 is given with its conserved first and last residue. D genes are given only for firm matches. Clone sizes are given selectively: once, few, many, or a class where the clone is expanded.

TGTGCCAGCAGTGCGGGGTTTGACACTGAAGCTTTCTTT CASSAGFDTEAFF TRBJ1-1 - TRBV6-4 -
TGTGCCAGCAGCGCCGGGACTAAAACAGATACGCAGTATTTT CASSAGTKTDTQYF TRBJ2-3 TRBD2 TRBV11-2 many
TGTGCCAGCAGTTTGTCAGGCCCTAATTCACCCCTCCACTTT CASSLSGPNSPLHF TRBJ1-6 - TRBV12-3/TRBV12-4 few
TGCGCCAGCAGTGGCGAGACAGGGGTTGCAGATACGCAGTATTTT CASSGETGVADTQYF TRBJ2-3 TRBD1 TRBV10-1 -
TGCGCCAGCAGCTTATGGGGGGGAAATTCACCCCTCCACTTT CASSLWGGNSPLHF TRBJ1-6 - TRBV5-1 few
TGTGCCAGCAGTGTGAACCCGGACAGGGAAGCTTTCTTT CASSVNPDREAFF TRBJ1-1 TRBD1 TRBV12-3/TRBV12-4 many
TGCAGTGCAGGGATCGGGAGCACAGATACGCAGTATTTT CSAGIGSTDTQYF TRBJ2-3 - TRBV20-1 many
TGCAGCGTTGGGCAACGGAACACTGAAGCTTTCTTT CSVGQRNTEAFF TRBJ1-1 - TRBV29-1 -
TGTGCCAGCAGTTTCCGGCCCGGCGGAGAGACCCAGTACTTC CASSFRPGGETQYF TRBJ2-5 - TRBV28 many
TGTGCCAGCAGCCCAGGGGCCGAAAAACTGTTTTTT CASSPGAEKLFF TRBJ1-4 - TRBV7-9 few
TGTGCCAGCAGCTTCGAGGGGTACAATGAGCAGTTCTTC CASSFEGYNEQFF TRBJ2-1 - TRBV7-6 many
TGTGCCAGCAGCGGGGGGGACATAAAAACAGATACGCAGTATTTT CASSGGDIKTDTQYF TRBJ2-3 - TRBV7-2 -
TGTGCCAGCAGCTCCCTCCCGGGACAGGGTAACGAGCAGTACTTC CASSSLPGQGNEQYF TRBJ2-7 TRBD1 TRBV7-6 many
TGTGCCAGCAGCCAAGCGGGGTGGGCAGGGAGCACAGATACGCAGTATTTT CASSQAGWAGSTDTQYF TRBJ2-3 - TRBV3-1 many
TGCGCCAGCAGCAGAACCGGGACTTCCCAAGAGACCCAGTACTTC CASSRTGTSQETQYF TRBJ2-5 - TRBV5-1 -
TGCGCCAGCAGCCAAGTAGGCCCCCACGAAAAACTGTTTTTT CASSQVGPHEKLFF TRBJ1-4 - TRBV4-3 many
TGTGCCAGCAGCACACGGGGACGGACAGATACGCAGTATTTT CASSTRGRTDTQYF TRBJ2-3 - TRBV27 many
TGTGCCAGCGCCCCCCGAGCGGGCTACGAGCAGTACTTC CASAPRAGYEQYF TRBJ2-7 - TRBV7-2 many
TGTGCCAGCAGCTTAGTCGAAATCGCCTACGAGCAGTACTTC CASSLVEIAYEQYF TRBJ2-7 - TRBV11-2 many
TGTGCCAGCAGTTTAAGACTAGCGGAGATGCGGCATTTT CASSLRLAEMRHF TRBJ2-3 TRBD2 TRBV27 -
TGCGCCAGCAGTCGGGACACCCTCACAGATACGCAGTATTTT CASSRDTLTDTQYF TRBJ2-3 - TRBV5-1 few
TGTGCCAGCAGTTACGCTAGCGGGGGAACTTCCTACAATGAGCAGTTCTTC CASSYASGGTSYNEQFF TRBJ2-1 TRBD2 TRBV6-5 few
TGTGCCAGCAGCTTAGATGGTACCCCAGAGACCCAGTACTTC CASSLDGTPETQYF TRBJ2-5 - TRBV11-2 -
TGTGCCAGCAACCCCTGGGGGCGCCCCTCCTACGAGCAGTACTTC CASNPWGRPSYEQYF TRBJ2-7 - TRBV28 many
TGTGCCTGGAGCAATATAGTGAACACTGAAGCTTTCTTT CAWSNIVNTEAFF TRBJ1-1 - TRBV30 -
TGCAGTGCTGGGGAGATTACCGGGACAGGGGATAATTCACCCCTCCACTTT CSAGEITGTGDNSPLHF TRBJ1-6 TRBD1 TRBV20-1 many
TGCAGTGCTAGAAGGGGACAGGTCGGGCAGCCCCAGCATTTT CSARRGQVGQPQHF TRBJ1-5 TRBD1 TRBV20-1 many
TGTGCCAGCAGCTCCCTCAGGGCAGCCGAGTACTATGGCTACACCTTC CASSSLRAAEYYGYTF TRBJ1-2 - TRBV28 -
TGCAGTGCTCTGGAGAAAAATGAGCAGTTCTTC CSALEKNEQFF TRBJ2-1 - TRBV20-1 many
TGTGCCAGCAGCTATTCAGACAGTCCGCTCGGGGAGCTGTTTTTT CASSYSDSPLGELFF TRBJ2-2 - TRBV6-6 few
TGTGCCATCAGGCCGTCAAGTCCTTCCGATACGCAGTATTTT CAIRPSSPSDTQYF TRBJ2-3 - TRBV10-3 many
TGCAGCGCCTACGTGGGTTCCCCCACAGATACGCAGTATTTT CSAYVGSPTDTQYF TRBJ2-3 - TRBV29-1 many
TGTGCCAGCAGACGGGGACAGGGTCGTGGAGACACCATATATTTT CASRRGQGRGDTIYF TRBJ1-3 TRBD1 TRBV3-1 -
TGTGCCAGCAGTGCGGGAGAAGGGACTGAAGCTTTCTTT CASSAGEGTEAFF TRBJ1-1 - TRBV2 few
TGTGCCAGCAGCCAGGACTGGAGTTCGTTCTACGAGCAGTACTTC CASSQDWSSFYEQYF TRBJ2-7 - TRBV27 -
TGTGCCAGCAGCTTTTCGCCTAGCGGGTTGTCCTACGAGCAGTACTTC CASSFSPSGLSYEQYF TRBJ2-7 TRBD2 TRBV7-8 many
TGTGCCAGTAGGATCATTTCAACTAATGAAAAACTGTTTTTT CASRIISTNEKLFF TRBJ1-4 - TRBV19 many
TGCAGTGCGCAGGACAGGGGAGGGGAAGCTTTCTTT CSAQDRGGEAFF TRBJ1-1 TRBD1 TRBV20-1 few
TGTGCCAGCTCACTCAGGGACAGGGATTCACCCCTCCACTTT CASSLRDRDSPLHF TRBJ1-6 TRBD1 TRBV18 -
TGTGCCATCAGTGGAAATGATGAGCAGTTCTTC CAISGNDEQFF TRBJ2-1 - TRBV10-3 many
TGTGCCAGCAGCTCCCAAACCGGGACCGTAGCCAAAAACATTCAGTACTTC CASSSQTGTVAKNIQYF TRBJ2-4 - TRBV11-2 -
TGCAGTACAACAGAGCGGGGGACCCCCACAGATACGCAGTATTTT CSTTERGTPTDTQYF TRBJ2-3 TRBD2 TRBV20-1 -
TGTGCCAGCAGCTTAGTTGCTAGCGGGGGCGAGACCCAGTACTTC CASSLVASGGETQYF TRBJ2-5 TRBD2 TRBV11-2 many
TGCAGTGCTAGAGATATCGGGCCAGAGTTGACTAGCGGGAACGCCCGATACAATGAGCAGTTCTTC CSARDIGPELTSGNARYNEQFF TRBJ2-1 TRBD2 TRBV20-1 -
TGTGCCAGCAGCTCCGGTGAGCAGTACTTC CASSSGEQYF TRBJ2-7 - TRBV7-9 -
TGTGCCAGCACCGGTACACCCGGGGGGACTGAAGCTTTCTTT CASTGTPGGTEAFF TRBJ1-1 - TRBV6-4 many
TGTGCCAGCAGTTCCGGGACAGGGAAAAATTCACCCCTCCACTTT CASSSGTGKNSPLHF TRBJ1-6 TRBD1 TRBV2 many
TGTGCCAGCAGTTACGAACGGCCTCGGGCCTCCACCCTCTACGAGCAGTACTTC CASSYERPRASTLYEQYF TRBJ2-7 - TRBV6-6 -
TGCGCCAGCAGCTTGGTTTCGAGCGGGAGGTACTACGAGCAGTACTTC CASSLVSSGRYYEQYF TRBJ2-7 TRBD2 TRBV5-1 many
TGTGCCAGCAGCTTATCCCTCAATGGCGGTGAAGCTTTCTTT CASSLSLNGGEAFF TRBJ1-1 - TRBV7-8 many
TGCGCCAGCAGCTTGGCTAGAGTCTCCTACAATGAGCAGTTCTTC CASSLARVSYNEQFF TRBJ2-1 - TRBV5-1 -
TGTGCCAACAGCTTCCAGTCTTACGAGCAGTACTTC CANSFQSYEQYF TRBJ2-7 - TRBV7-9 -
TGTGCCAGCAGCCTACCCGGACTAGTTCCGTTCTTC CASSLPGLVPFF TRBJ2-1 TRBD2 TRBV7-9 many
TGTGCCAGTAGTCGTCCGGACAGCCCTAATAGAGGCTACACCTTC CASSRPDSPNRGYTF TRBJ1-2 - TRBV19 few
TGTGCCAGCAGCTTAGGGGGACAGGGGTCCCCCTACGAGCAGTACTTC CASSLGGQGSPYEQYF TRBJ2-7 TRBD1 TRBV7-8 few